The next 15 T cell receptor beta chains were all read from a single sample in a study of CD8+ T cells in alopecia areata. In each case, RNA was isolated and then reverse transcribed into cDNA as the sequencing template. Some clones are missing from TCRdb's copy, which holds only in-frame ones; the method was immunoSEQ multiplex PCR. The table shows about 110,000 clones, with 50% to 70% occurring only once. Sequenced material: NKG2D-low CD8+ T cells sorted from blood. Every receptor here comes from a human donor with alopecia areata.

The V and J genes are TRBV7-9 and TRBJ2-1; D remains unclear. The CDR3 is 12 amino acids. The germline gives CDR1 SEHNR, CDR2 FQNEAQ (reference sequence). Deletions cut 5 bases from V and 15 bases from J, with 17 bases between. The CDR3 DNA reads as TGTGCCAGCAGCCAAGATCGGATTAACGCGTTCTTC. As protein: CASSQDRINAFF.

The genes are TRBV19 and TRBJ2-1; weak D call: TRBD2 (5 bases). CDR3 length: 13 amino acids. Germline loops: CDR1 LNHDA, CDR2 SQIVND (reference sequence). The V gene lost 7 bases and the J gene lost 5 bases, with 12 bases spanning the gap. The CDR3 nucleotides read TGTGCCAGTACCCTTGGACTCCACAATGAGCAGTTCTTC. As protein: CASTLGLHNEQFF.

The gene calls are TRBV2 and TRBJ1-2; D is possibly TRBD1 (5 bases). Deletions cut 4 bases from V and 3 bases from J, with 21 bases between. From germline, CDR1 is SNHLY and CDR2 FYNNEI. CDR3 length: 17 residues. The CDR3 protein is CASSGGKTARVYYGYTF. The CDR3 bases are TGTGCCAGCAGTGGAGGGAAGACAGCTAGGGTGTACTATGGCTACACCTTC.

V usage is TRBV5-1 and J usage is TRBJ1-1; tentatively, D is TRBD1 (5 bases). Trimming took 5 bases from V and 5 from J, leaving 10 bases between them. The germline V gene has CDR1 SGHRS and CDR2 YFSETQ. The CDR3 length is 12 residues. CDR3 in amino acids: CASSQGWTEAFF. The CDR3 DNA reads TGCGCCAGCAGTCAGGGTTGGACTGAAGCTTTCTTT.

J is TRBJ1-1 and V is TRBV7-2; D is uncertain. The CDR3 sequence is 13 residues long. Per the germline V gene, CDR1 is SGHTA and CDR2 is FQGNSA. Trimming pared 5 bases from V and 0 bases from J, leaving 7 bases between. DNA for the CDR3: TGTGCCAGCAGCCGGACGGTGAACACTGAAGCTTTCTTT. Its translation: CASSRTVNTEAFF.

The chain joins TRBV28 to TRBJ1-2; possibly TRBD1 for D (6 bases). Deletions cut 2 bases from V and 4 bases from J, with 8 bases between. This CDR3 spans 13 amino acids. The germline gives CDR1 MDHEN, CDR2 SYDVKM. CDR3 sequence (DNA): TGTGCCAGCAGTTTAAGGGGGGGCTATGGCTACACCTTC. Amino acid sequence: CASSLRGGYGYTF.

There are a few counts of this clone. The same CDR3 can be traced to other DNA sequences in this sample. V gene TRBV19 combines with J gene TRBJ1-1; D is undetermined. There are 14 residues in the CDR3. V was clipped by 10 bases and J by 2 bases, with 17 bases between them. Germline loops: CDR1 LNHDA, CDR2 SQIVND (reference sequence). The CDR3 spells CATSSGWANTEAFF. In DNA, the CDR3 is TGTGCCACCTCCTCGGGTTGGGCAAACACTGAAGCTTTCTTT.

This rearrangement joins TRBV9 to TRBJ2-7; maybe TRBD1 (7 bases). V was pared by 2 bases and J by 3 bases, with 15 bases between. CDR3 length: 15 residues. The germline CDR1 and CDR2 sequences are SGDLS and YYNGEE. CDR3 nucleotide sequence: TGTGCCAGCAGCGTGAGTTCCCAGGGGGGCTACGAGCAGTACTTC. Protein product: CASSVSSQGGYEQYF.

V gene TRBV28 combines with J gene TRBJ1-1; 10 positions match TRBD1. The CDR3 runs 14 residues. Germline V CDR1 and CDR2: MDHEN, SYDVKM. Losses at the gene ends were 6 bases for V and 4 bases for J; bases not matched to a gene: 5. DNA of the CDR3: TGTGCCAGCAGCAAGGGACAGGGGATCACTGAAGCTTTCTTT. Amino acid sequence: CASSKGQGITEAFF.

V and J are TRBV4-1 and TRBJ2-7, with D possibly being TRBD1 (6 bases). This CDR3 comprises 16 residues. Germline CDR1 and CDR2: MGHRA and YSYEKL. V lost 0 bases to trimming and J lost 4 bases, with 16 bases between them. CDR3 protein: CASSQEEGVFSYEQYF. CDR3 bases: TGCGCCAGCAGCCAAGAAGAGGGGGTGTTTAGTTACGAGCAGTACTTC.

The chain employs TRBV27 and TRBJ2-5; D possibly uses TRBD1 or TRBD2 (5 bases each). V lost 6 bases and J lost 1, with 18 bases in between. The CDR3 loop spans 16 amino acids. CDR1 is MNHEY, CDR2 SMNVEV, per germline (reference sequence). This chain's CDR3 is CASRTGGWGSQETQYF. CDR3 sequence (DNA): TGTGCCAGCAGAACCGGCGGCTGGGGGAGCCAAGAGACCCAGTACTTC.

About this clone itself: The sample has other DNA sequences that encode this CDR3 too. DNA for the CDR3: TGTGCCAGCAGCTTGGGGAGTACCGGGGAGCTGTTTTTT. Protein: CASSLGSTGELFF. The rearrangement uses TRBV5-6 and TRBJ2-2; no firm D call. Between the trimmed V and J ends, which lost 0 bases and 5 bases, there was a span of 5 bases. Germline values: CDR1 SGHDT, CDR2 YYEEEE. The CDR3 spans 13 residues.

The chain employs TRBV5-1 and TRBJ1-2; D ambiguous. CDR1 is SGHRS, CDR2 YFSETQ, per germline. Trimming cost V 0 bases and J 0 bases, with 6 bases left between them. CDR3 length: 14 amino acids. As DNA, the CDR3 is TGCGCCAGCAGCTTGGACAGACCTAACTATGGCTACACCTTC. Its translation is CASSLDRPNYGYTF. The full variable domain, in which reference TRBV5-1 and TRBJ1-2 provide the parts outside the CDR3, is KAGVTQTPRYLIKTRGQQVTLSCSPISGHRSVSWYQQTPGQGLQFLFEYFSETQRNKGNFPGRFSGRQFSNSRSEMNVSTLELGDSALYLCASSLDRPNYGYTFGSGTRLTVV.

DNA of the CDR3: TGCGCCAGCAGCTCTGAGGACAGGCAGAACACTGAAGCTTTCTTT. Translating gives CASSSEDRQNTEAFF. The V call is TRBV5-1, the J call TRBJ1-1; 7 bases fit TRBD1. The CDR3 is 15 residues long. Germline lookup yields CDR1 SGHRS and CDR2 YFSETQ. V lost 3 bases and J lost 1; bases outside the gene matches: 6.

CDR3 protein: CASRQLAGVSYEQYF. The CDR3 DNA reads TGTGCCAGCAGACAACTAGCGGGAGTTTCCTACGAGCAGTACTTC. This chain connects TRBV6-1 to TRBJ2-7, with 11 bases matching TRBD2. Germline CDR1 reads MNHNS; CDR2 reads SASEGT. V shed 6 bases, J shed 1 base, and the junction held 5 bases outside the gene matches. CDR3 length equals 15 residues.